The source of this T cell receptor (beta chain) is a study of blood T cell repertoires in COVID-19. The wider study: Spain, Italy and the United States supplied samples that represented acute and convalescent COVID-19.

TCRdb's copy holds only in-frame clones and misses some; the assay was immunoSEQ multiplex PCR. The sample holds about 340,000 clones, more than 85% seen once. The CDR3 is 12 amino acids. The germline V gene has CDR1 SEHNR and CDR2 FQNEAQ (reference sequence). Trimming shortened V by 3 bases and J by 3 bases, and 6 bases separated the two germline ends. Individuals drawn from some 25 US areas were about 18 to 95 years old. Grouping used clinical history reported by participants in a survey and questionnaire. Two negative PCRs, clearance, or symptom resolution had been documented for recovered Cohort 3 donors.

The sequenced sample was PBMCs or T cells enriched from blood (not recorded which). The receptor comes from a woman in her 30s who had recovered from COVID-19. The gene calls are TRBV7-9 and TRBJ2-7; D remains ambiguous. CDR3 in amino acids: CASSFHSYEQYF. The CDR3 region has the DNA TGTGCCAGCAGCTTCCATAGCTACGAGCAGTACTTC.